The rows below give T cell receptor beta chains drawn from one sample of a study of CD8 T cells in Susac syndrome. Each CDR3 protein gets one entry after TCRdb re-called the immunoSEQ multiplex PCR reads with MiXCR. The sample holds approximately 190,000 distinct CDR3 sequences, approximately 95% seen once. The sample taken for sequencing was CD4+ T cells from PBMCs. The receptors shown here come from a human donor with Susac syndrome. Both conserved end residues are part of each CDR3. A D gene is named only where the DNA matches it firmly. Clone size, where shown, is once, few, many, or a class for clones that have expanded.

d_gene: TRBD2
j_gene: TRBJ2-2
abundance: .
v_gene: TRBV4-2
CDR3nt: TGTGCCAGCAGCCAAGCTCCTCTAGCGGGGGGTCGGAACACCGGGGAGCTGTTTTTT
CDR3aa: CASSQAPLAGGRNTGELFF

d_gene: TRBD2
j_gene: TRBJ2-1
abundance: .
v_gene: TRBV30
CDR3nt: TGTGCCTGGAGTGTAATGGCGGGGGGGCCATTCGGATACAATGAGCAGTTCTTC
CDR3aa: CAWSVMAGGPFGYNEQFF

d_gene: .
j_gene: TRBJ1-2
abundance: .
v_gene: TRBV30
CDR3nt: TGTGCCTGGAGGCTCTATGGCTACACCTTC
CDR3aa: CAWRLYGYTF

d_gene: TRBD1
j_gene: TRBJ1-2
abundance: .
v_gene: TRBV19
CDR3nt: TGTGCCAGTAACACAGGGGAGGGCTATGGCTACACCTTC
CDR3aa: CASNTGEGYGYTF

d_gene: .
j_gene: TRBJ2-2
abundance: .
v_gene: TRBV23-1
CDR3nt: TGCGCCAGCAGTCAATCGACCCACTCGATCACCGGGGAGCTGTTTTTT
CDR3aa: CASSQSTHSITGELFF

d_gene: .
j_gene: TRBJ1-1
abundance: .
v_gene: TRBV3-1
CDR3nt: TGTGCCAGCAGCCAAGGGATCACTGAAGCTTTCTTT
CDR3aa: CASSQGITEAFF

d_gene: .
j_gene: TRBJ2-7
abundance: .
v_gene: TRBV29-1
CDR3nt: TGCAGCGTTACTAGCTCCTACGAGCAGTACTTC
CDR3aa: CSVTSSYEQYF

d_gene: TRBD2
j_gene: TRBJ2-3
abundance: .
v_gene: TRBV20-1
CDR3nt: TGCAGTGCCAGGGGCCTAGCGGGGGGCCTATCCACAGATACGCAGTATTTT
CDR3aa: CSARGLAGGLSTDTQYF

d_gene: TRBD2
j_gene: TRBJ2-3
abundance: .
v_gene: TRBV19
CDR3nt: TGTGCCAGTAGTATACCAGCGGGGAGTGCAGATACGCAGTATTTT
CDR3aa: CASSIPAGSADTQYF

d_gene: TRBD1
j_gene: TRBJ2-5
abundance: .
v_gene: TRBV3-1
CDR3nt: TGTGCCAGCAGCCAAGATTTCCGCGACAGGGGAGGAGAGACCCAGTACTTC
CDR3aa: CASSQDFRDRGGETQYF

d_gene: .
j_gene: TRBJ1-6
abundance: .
v_gene: TRBV5-4
CDR3nt: TGTGCCAGCAGGACGGGGGGTGGGAATTCACCCCTCCACTTT
CDR3aa: CASRTGGGNSPLHF

d_gene: .
j_gene: TRBJ1-2
abundance: .
v_gene: TRBV7-9
CDR3nt: TGTGCCAGCAGCCCAAAATCCGGCCTCTATGGCTACACCTTC
CDR3aa: CASSPKSGLYGYTF

d_gene: .
j_gene: TRBJ1-1
abundance: once
v_gene: TRBV27
CDR3nt: TGTGCCAGCAGTTCTACCAGTATGAACACTGAAGCTTTCTTT
CDR3aa: CASSSTSMNTEAFF

d_gene: TRBD1
j_gene: TRBJ2-7
abundance: .
v_gene: TRBV9
CDR3nt: TGTGCCAGCAGCAGGGGGACAGCAAACCTTTACGAGCAGTACTTC
CDR3aa: CASSRGTANLYEQYF

d_gene: .
j_gene: TRBJ1-2
abundance: .
v_gene: TRBV20-1
CDR3nt: TGCAGTGCTAGAGACGGTTTCTTAGGGGGCTACACCTTC
CDR3aa: CSARDGFLGGYTF

d_gene: .
j_gene: TRBJ1-2
abundance: .
v_gene: TRBV15
CDR3nt: TGTGCCACCAGCAGCTCAACAATCAATACAGGGCTCGTCTATGGCTACACCTTC
CDR3aa: CATSSSTINTGLVYGYTF

d_gene: TRBD2
j_gene: TRBJ2-7
abundance: .
v_gene: TRBV18
CDR3nt: TGTGCCAGCTCACCAAAATCCCCTAGCGGGGGGACCTACGAGCAGTACTTC
CDR3aa: CASSPKSPSGGTYEQYF

d_gene: TRBD1
j_gene: TRBJ1-2
abundance: once
v_gene: TRBV12-3/TRBV12-4
CDR3nt: TGTGCCAGCAGTTTTAGGGGACAGGGAATCGGGGATGGCTACACCTTC
CDR3aa: CASSFRGQGIGDGYTF

d_gene: .
j_gene: TRBJ2-5
abundance: .
v_gene: TRBV20-1
CDR3nt: TGCAGTGGGGGGTTGATGGGGCAGCAAGAGACCCAGTACTTC
CDR3aa: CSGGLMGQQETQYF

d_gene: TRBD2
j_gene: TRBJ2-5
abundance: .
v_gene: TRBV20-1
CDR3nt: TGCAGTGCCACGCGGTGGGGGACTAGCGGTGACCAAGAGACCCAGTACTTC
CDR3aa: CSATRWGTSGDQETQYF

d_gene: TRBD1
j_gene: TRBJ1-5
abundance: .
v_gene: TRBV2
CDR3nt: TGTGCCAGCAGTAAAACGACAGGGGCCCAGCCCCAGCATTTT
CDR3aa: CASSKTTGAQPQHF

d_gene: .
j_gene: TRBJ2-5
abundance: .
v_gene: TRBV7-3
CDR3nt: TGTGCCAGCAGCCCAGGGTCTGCTGGGGAGACCCAGTACTTC
CDR3aa: CASSPGSAGETQYF

d_gene: TRBD1
j_gene: TRBJ2-3
abundance: .
v_gene: TRBV2
CDR3nt: TGTGCCAGCAGCGCGACAGGGGTGGGGACAGATACGCAGTATTTT
CDR3aa: CASSATGVGTDTQYF

d_gene: .
j_gene: TRBJ2-6
abundance: .
v_gene: TRBV18
CDR3nt: TGTGCCAGCTCACCATGGGAAGGACTCTCCTCCGGGGGGGCCAACGTCCTGACTTTC
CDR3aa: CASSPWEGLSSGGANVLTF

d_gene: .
j_gene: TRBJ2-2
abundance: .
v_gene: TRBV7-7
CDR3nt: TGTGCTAGCAGCATGGACCGCCCCGGGGAGCTGTTTTTT
CDR3aa: CASSMDRPGELFF

d_gene: .
j_gene: TRBJ1-1
abundance: .
v_gene: TRBV19
CDR3nt: TGTGCCAGTAGTATAGGGACAGTGAACACTGAAGCTTTCTTT
CDR3aa: CASSIGTVNTEAFF

d_gene: .
j_gene: TRBJ1-5
abundance: once
v_gene: TRBV12-3/TRBV12-4
CDR3nt: TGTGCCAGCGGCCAGGGCCATCAGCCCCAGCATTTT
CDR3aa: CASGQGHQPQHF

d_gene: TRBD1
j_gene: TRBJ2-5
abundance: .
v_gene: TRBV4-1
CDR3nt: TGCGCCAGCAGCCAAGGTATAACAGGGGTGCAAGAGACCCAGTACTTC
CDR3aa: CASSQGITGVQETQYF

d_gene: .
j_gene: TRBJ1-2
abundance: .
v_gene: TRBV7-2
CDR3nt: TGTGCCAGCAGCTTACAGGGAGAGTATGGCTACACCTTC
CDR3aa: CASSLQGEYGYTF

d_gene: .
j_gene: TRBJ2-7
abundance: .
v_gene: TRBV27
CDR3nt: TGTGCCAGCAGTTTACTCGGGCGGACCTACGAGCAGTACTTC
CDR3aa: CASSLLGRTYEQYF

d_gene: TRBD1
j_gene: TRBJ1-3
abundance: .
v_gene: TRBV4-1
CDR3nt: TGCGCCAGCAGCCGCATGGGGACAGGGTTCGGAAACACCATATATTTT
CDR3aa: CASSRMGTGFGNTIYF

d_gene: .
j_gene: TRBJ2-3
abundance: .
v_gene: TRBV11-1
CDR3nt: TGTGCCAGCAGCTTTGTTGGAGAAGATACGCAGTATTTT
CDR3aa: CASSFVGEDTQYF

d_gene: TRBD2
j_gene: TRBJ2-4
abundance: .
v_gene: TRBV19
CDR3nt: TGTGCCAGTAGTATAGATTTCCGGACTAGCGGGGGAGCCAAAAACATTCAGTACTTC
CDR3aa: CASSIDFRTSGGAKNIQYF

d_gene: .
j_gene: TRBJ2-7
abundance: .
v_gene: TRBV7-2
CDR3nt: TGTGCCAGCAGCGCCTACGGCCATCAGTACTTC
CDR3aa: CASSAYGHQYF

d_gene: .
j_gene: TRBJ2-1
abundance: .
v_gene: TRBV28
CDR3nt: TGTGCCAGCAGAAGACCCGGGGGCAACAATGAGCAGTTCTTC
CDR3aa: CASRRPGGNNEQFF

d_gene: .
j_gene: TRBJ1-2
abundance: .
v_gene: TRBV6-1
CDR3nt: TGTACCACCGGGGACAATCCTCCTAACTATGGCTACACCTTC
CDR3aa: CTTGDNPPNYGYTF

d_gene: .
j_gene: TRBJ1-1
abundance: .
v_gene: TRBV4-2
CDR3nt: TGTGCCAGCAGCCAAGAAGACCGAGCTTTCTTT
CDR3aa: CASSQEDRAFF

d_gene: TRBD1
j_gene: TRBJ1-1
abundance: .
v_gene: TRBV6-2/TRBV6-3
CDR3nt: TGTGCCAGCAGTTCCCGAACAGGGGGCACTGAAGCTTTCTTT
CDR3aa: CASSSRTGGTEAFF

d_gene: .
j_gene: TRBJ1-2
abundance: once
v_gene: TRBV20-1
CDR3nt: TGCAGTGCCACAGGGTCCGCTTATGGCTACACCTTC
CDR3aa: CSATGSAYGYTF

d_gene: TRBD1
j_gene: TRBJ2-5
abundance: .
v_gene: TRBV25-1
CDR3nt: TGTGCCAGCAGAGGAGACAGGGCCCCCCAAGAGACCCAGTACTTC
CDR3aa: CASRGDRAPQETQYF

d_gene: TRBD2
j_gene: TRBJ2-5
abundance: .
v_gene: TRBV5-1
CDR3nt: TGCGCCAGCAGCCCACGGGACTCTAGCGGGGCAGAGACCCAGTACTTC
CDR3aa: CASSPRDSSGAETQYF

d_gene: .
j_gene: TRBJ2-4
abundance: .
v_gene: TRBV20-1
CDR3nt: TGCAGTGGACAGGACACCGTACTAGCCAAAAACATTCAGTACTTC
CDR3aa: CSGQDTVLAKNIQYF

d_gene: TRBD2
j_gene: TRBJ2-1
abundance: .
v_gene: TRBV7-3
CDR3nt: TGTGCCAGCAGCAATAGCGGGAGCTCCTACAATGAGCAGTTCTTC
CDR3aa: CASSNSGSSYNEQFF

d_gene: .
j_gene: TRBJ2-3
abundance: .
v_gene: TRBV29-1
CDR3nt: TGCAGTGGAAGTATCCCCGATACGCAGTATTTT
CDR3aa: CSGSIPDTQYF

d_gene: .
j_gene: TRBJ1-5
abundance: .
v_gene: TRBV20-1
CDR3nt: TGCAGTGCTTTACAGGGTATTCAGCATTTT
CDR3aa: CSALQGIQHF

d_gene: TRBD1
j_gene: TRBJ2-3
abundance: .
v_gene: TRBV12-3/TRBV12-4
CDR3nt: TGTGCCAGCAGTTTAGGACAGGGGGCTAGCGCAGATACGCAGTATTTT
CDR3aa: CASSLGQGASADTQYF

d_gene: .
j_gene: TRBJ1-1
abundance: .
v_gene: TRBV14
CDR3nt: TGTGCCAGCAGCCAAGTAGGGCTAGACGCTGAAGCTTTCTTT
CDR3aa: CASSQVGLDAEAFF

d_gene: .
j_gene: TRBJ1-1
abundance: few
v_gene: TRBV6-1
CDR3nt: TGTGCCAGCAGTGAAGTTGCGAACACTGAAGCTTTCTTT
CDR3aa: CASSEVANTEAFF

d_gene: TRBD1
j_gene: TRBJ1-5
abundance: .
v_gene: TRBV4-2
CDR3nt: TGTGCCAGCAGCCAAGAAGGGAACAGGGGATTAGTTCAGCCCCAGCATTTT
CDR3aa: CASSQEGNRGLVQPQHF